These 16 T cell receptor beta chains were sequenced from one sample in a study of T cells in Graves' hyperthyroidism and ophthalmopathy (dated by TCRdb to the late 2010s). Receptor libraries were prepared by multiplex PCR. TCRdb shows the sequencer as Illumina HiSeq 2000. TCR beta CDR3 regions were amplified from RNA transcripts. The first round of RT-PCR for the TCR CDR3 was performed with the HTBI primer set and the Qiagen OneStep RT-PCR kit. The public sequencing data were trimmed at Q25 with fastp and processed into clonotypes with MiXCR by TCRdb, which kept only in-frame beta chains. CDR3 protein duplicates are merged, each entry listing the most common genes and DNA. The sample table records 400,000 to 450,000 distinct CDR3 sequences; under 15% of these occur just once. The ten biggest clones cover less than 15% of the sample. The sample taken for sequencing was blood. The receptor set was obtained from a man aged 18 to 29 with Graves' ophthalmopathy.

CDR3 sequence reads: CASSLRSSGGRNEQFF. CDR3 sequence (DNA): TGTGCCAGCAGCTTAAGATCTAGCGGGGGGAGGAATGAGCAGTTCTTC. J is TRBJ2-1 and V is TRBV7-3; 11 nucleotides agree with TRBD2. Germline assignment: CDR1 SGHTA and CDR2 FQGTGA. The CDR3 runs to 16 residues. V lost 1 base to trimming and J lost 7 bases; unmatched junction nucleotides: 6.

This clonotype appeared many times. V is TRBV11-3 and J is TRBJ2-1, with D possibly matching TRBD1 (5 bases). The CDR3 loop spans 16 amino acids. From germline, CDR1 is SGHNT and CDR2 YENEEA. With 0 bases removed from V and 3 bases from J, the gap between germline ends came to 12 bases. CDR3 bases: TGTGCCAGCAGCTTAGATGGGGCAGGGTTCTACAATGAGCAGTTCTTC. Translation gives CASSLDGAGFYNEQFF.

The genes are TRBV7-8 and TRBJ2-2, with TRBD1 as a possible D gene (6 bases). This CDR3 region has 15 residues. V was clipped by 0 bases and J by 5 bases, with 10 bases between them. Germline CDR1 is SGHVS and CDR2 is FQNEAQ. The CDR3 nucleotides are TGTGCCAGCAGCTTAGCACAGGGTCGGACCGGGGAGCTGTTTTTT. The encoded protein is CASSLAQGRTGELFF.

The sample holds many counts of this clonotype. The chain recombines TRBV18 with TRBJ1-6; unclear D gene. Germline assignment: CDR1 KGHSH and CDR2 LQKENI. V lost 2 bases and J 5 bases, leaving 7 bases between the germline ends. The CDR3 consists of 14 residues. Written as DNA, the CDR3 is TGTGCCAGCTCACCAACTCCTAATAATTCACCCCTCCACTTT. Amino acid sequence: CASSPTPNNSPLHF.

This clonotype was detected only a few times. J is TRBJ2-2 and V is TRBV19, with 10 positions matching TRBD1. This CDR3 is built from 15 residues. V shed 3 bases, J shed 12 bases, and the junction held 10 bases outside the gene matches. Germline V gives CDR1 LNHDA, CDR2 SQIVND (reference sequence). The CDR3 reads CASSIGTGVTQKLFF. CDR3 nucleotide sequence: TGTGCCAGTAGTATCGGGACAGGGGTCACGCAGAAGCTGTTTTTT. The full variable domain, with the rest looked up from reference TRBV19 and TRBJ2-2, is DGGITQSPKYLFRKEGQNVTLSCEQNLNHDAMYWYRQDPGQGLRLIYYSQIVNDFQKGDIAEGYSVSREKKESFPLTVTSAQKNPTAFYLCASSIGTGVTQKLFFGEGSRLTVL.

This clonotype has a handful of counts. The rearrangement uses TRBV14 and TRBJ2-7, with 10 bases aligning to TRBD1. Germline-derived CDR1 and CDR2 are SGHDN and FVKESK. CDR3 length: 15 residues. After removal of 4 bases from V and 3 bases from J, the junction contained 6 bases not matched to a gene. The CDR3 coding sequence is TGTGCCAGCAGCCCGACCGGGACAGGGGACTACGAGCAGTACTTC. Translating it yields CASSPTGTGDYEQYF.

This clonotype was found a few times. The rearrangement joins TRBV19 to TRBJ2-7; D possibly corresponds to TRBD1 (6 bases). CDR1 and CDR2 from the germline V gene are LNHDA and SQIVND (reference sequence). Between the trimmed V and J ends, which lost 5 bases and 3 bases, there was a span of 17 bases. The CDR3 loop spans 15 amino acids. Here the CDR3 DNA reads TGTGCCAGTAGTGAGATTGGGCAGGGGCTCTACGAGCAGTACTTC. Encoded protein: CASSEIGQGLYEQYF. The full variable domain, rest sourced from reference TRBV19 and TRBJ2-7, is DGGITQSPKYLFRKEGQNVTLSCEQNLNHDAMYWYRQDPGQGLRLIYYSQIVNDFQKGDIAEGYSVSREKKESFPLTVTSAQKNPTAFYLCASSEIGQGLYEQYFGPGTRLTVT.

This clonotype was observed at least ten times. The J gene is TRBJ2-5, the V gene TRBV24-1; 10 bases fit TRBD1. Trimming removed 7 bases from V and 5 bases from J; junction bases left unmatched: 6. CDR3 size: 14 residues. CDR1 and CDR2 (germline): KGHDR, SFDVKD. The CDR3 loop reads CATRPTGGLETQYF. The CDR3 region has the DNA TGTGCCACCAGACCGACAGGGGGCTTGGAGACCCAGTACTTC.

This clonotype is medium-sized within its sample. This chain links TRBV2 with TRBJ1-1; D remains ambiguous. V was pared by 4 bases and J by 0 bases, with 12 bases between. The CDR3 loop spans 15 amino acids. From germline, CDR1 is SNHLY and CDR2 FYNNEI. CDR3 in DNA: TGTGCCAGCAGTGGGGGAGGACCTATGAACACTGAAGCTTTCTTT. This encodes CASSGGGPMNTEAFF.

V and J are TRBV5-1 and TRBJ2-1; D is undetermined. Germline CDR1 is SGHRS and CDR2 is YFSETQ. The CDR3 spans 14 residues. Deletions cut 0 bases from V and 7 bases from J, with 11 bases between. As DNA, the CDR3 is TGCGCCAGCAGCTTGGGTTTAGTCAGGAATGAGCAGTTCTTC. Translating gives CASSLGLVRNEQFF.

This clonotype was seen a handful of times. The gene calls are TRBV20-1 and TRBJ2-7, with D tentatively TRBD1 (7 bases). This CDR3 comprises 15 residues. Looked up from germline, CDR1 is DFQATT and CDR2 is SNEGSKA (reference sequence). V lost 0 bases and J lost 6, with 18 bases in between. Here the CDR3 reads CSARDGGTEVSEQYF. DNA for the CDR3: TGCAGTGCTAGAGATGGGGGGACAGAAGTCAGCGAGCAGTACTTC.

The J gene is TRBJ1-5, the V gene TRBV7-9, with 7 bases identical to TRBD1. The J segment lost 5 bases and the V segment lost 5 bases, leaving 3 bases of the junction unmatched. Germline values: CDR1 SEHNR, CDR2 FQNEAQ (reference sequence). The CDR3 is made up of 13 amino acids. CDR3 sequence (DNA): TGTGCCAGCAGCCAAACAGGGGATCAGCCCCAGCATTTT. As protein: CASSQTGDQPQHF.

The chain is built from TRBV6-1 and TRBJ2-5; TRBD1 aligns across 8 bases. V was pared by 6 bases and J by 5 bases, with 14 bases of the junction left unmatched. CDR1 is MNHNS, CDR2 SASEGT, per germline. CDR3 length: 16 residues. CDR3 sequence reads: CASREAGTGFMETQYF. CDR3 nucleotides: TGTGCCAGCAGAGAGGCCGGGACAGGATTCATGGAGACCCAGTACTTC.

This clonotype was picked up many times. V usage is TRBV11-3 and J usage is TRBJ2-1, with TRBD2 matching 10 bases. The CDR3 spans 16 residues. Germline CDR1 and CDR2: SGHNT and YENEEA. V dropped 2 bases and J dropped 8; count of bases not matched to a gene: 9. The CDR3 region is CASSLLAGAHFDEQFF. The CDR3 nucleotides read TGTGCCAGCAGCTTACTAGCGGGGGCCCACTTTGATGAGCAGTTCTTC.

J is TRBJ2-2 and V is TRBV7-2; 14 bases are shared with TRBD2. V gave up 4 bases and J gave up 3 bases; unmatched junction bases: 7. The CDR3 covers 18 residues. Per the germline V gene, CDR1 is SGHTA and CDR2 is FQGNSA. CDR3 sequence reads: CASSYPGLAGEDTGELFF. DNA of the CDR3: TGTGCCAGCAGCTATCCGGGACTAGCGGGAGAGGACACCGGGGAGCTGTTTTTT.

Concerning this clonotype itself: This sequence may be a read error, since a much larger clone differs from it by one base. CDR3 residues: CVSSEAGQGAYGYTF. The CDR3 bases are TGTGTCAGCAGTGAAGCGGGACAGGGGGCCTATGGCTACACCTTC. This chain links TRBV6-1 with TRBJ1-2; 12 bases are shared with TRBD1. The CDR3 extends over 15 amino acids. Germline lookup yields CDR1 MNHNS and CDR2 SASEGT.